Presented here are 21 T cell receptor beta chains from one specimen sequenced in a study of tumor-infiltrating lymphocytes in primary liver carcinoma. Unsorted whole blood yielded blood RNA, and germline DNA was extracted as well. TCR beta cDNA was prepared out of about 510 ng total RNA by means of a constant-region primer. TCR beta libraries came from three nested multiplex PCR rounds using slightly modified ARM-PCR. Forward primers for TRBV1-TRBV30 and a C-beta reverse primer served the first two PCR rounds, at roughly 10 cycles each. Each CDR3 protein gets one entry after TCRdb re-called the multiplex PCR reads with MiXCR. The sample has about 350,000 distinct CDR3 sequences; about 61% are singletons. Sequenced: peripheral blood. Every receptor here comes from a man aged 40-49 years with primary liver carcinoma and hepatitis B virus infection.

Of note for this clonotype: A much bigger clone sits one base away, suggesting this may be a read error. The chain is built from TRBV24-1 and TRBJ2-1; D possibly corresponds to TRBD2 (5 bases). The CDR3 totals 15 residues. The ends were cut back, 1 base at V and 5 bases at J, with 11 bases in the middle. Germline V gene data show CDR1 as KGHDR and CDR2 as SFDVKD. The CDR3, as DNA: TGTGCCACCAGTGATTTCCCGGGGAATCACAATGAGCAGTTCTTC. Residues: CATSDFPGNHNEQFF.

This clonotype has at least ten counts. The chain couples TRBV4-1 to TRBJ2-3; D is perhaps TRBD1 (5 bases). The CDR3 sequence is 13 residues long. Looked up from germline, CDR1 is MGHRA and CDR2 is YSYEKL. Trimming removed 0 bases at V and 7 bases at J, with 8 bases between. The CDR3 region has the DNA TGCGCCAGCAGCCAAGAGGGGCTTAATACGCAGTATTTT. It translates to CASSQEGLNTQYF.

Worth noting for this clonotype: This may be a read error, as it is one base from a much larger clone. The chain combines TRBV6-6 with TRBJ1-2; D perhaps matches TRBD1 (6 bases). The CDR3 runs to 14 residues. V was shortened by 10 bases and J by 1 base, with 16 bases between the two germline ends. CDR1 is MNHNY, CDR2 SVGAGI, per germline (reference sequence). The chain's CDR3 is CATYRDTINYGYTF. Here the CDR3 DNA reads TGTGCCACTTACCGGGACACCATTAACTATGGCTACACCTTC.

The V gene is TRBV11-2, the J gene TRBJ2-2; D may be TRBD1 (5 bases). This CDR3 comprises 13 residues. The germline CDR1 and CDR2 sequences are SGHAT and FQNNGV. V was cut by 10 bases and J by 6 bases, with 15 bases left in between. CDR3 amino acids: CAILDLGAGELFF. CDR3 nucleotides: TGTGCCATCTTAGATCTAGGGGCCGGGGAGCTGTTTTTT.

As to this clonotype: This clone may be a read error of a much larger clone one base away. The V and J genes are TRBV29-1 and TRBJ2-3; D is possibly TRBD1 (5 bases). Per the germline V gene, CDR1 is SQVTM and CDR2 is ANQGSEA. The CDR3 runs 12 residues. V shed 5 bases and J shed 12 bases, with 18 bases lying between them. For the CDR3, the DNA is TGCAGCGTTTTCCCGGACATGGTAAAACAGTATTTT. The encoded protein is CSVFPDMVKQYF.

This clonotype was detected only a few times. This chain links TRBV2 with TRBJ2-5; 9 bases align to TRBD2. The germline V gene encodes CDR1 SNHLY and CDR2 FYNNEI. The trim removed 6 bases at V and 2 bases at J, leaving 4 bases unmatched. The CDR3 sequence is 14 residues long. CDR3 amino acids: CASRASGNQETQYF. DNA of the CDR3: TGTGCCAGCAGGGCTAGCGGGAATCAAGAGACCCAGTACTTC.

About this clonotype: Mismatch with germline at one junction end may stem from a read error. V is TRBV11-1 and J is TRBJ1-1; D remains ambiguous. The CDR3 covers 15 residues. Germline lookup yields CDR1 SGHAT and CDR2 FQDESV (reference sequence). CDR3 nucleotide sequence: TGTGCCAACAGCCCGGCGGGTGGGGTCGGCACTGAAGCCTTCTTT. It codes for CANSPAGGVGTEAFF.

In this sample, this clonotype turned up many times. The chain has TRBV29-1 and TRBJ2-7, with 12 bases that match TRBD2. V trimming: 4 bases; J trimming: 4 bases; junction bases outside the gene matches: 8. The germline CDR1 and CDR2 sequences are SQVTM and ANQGSEA. This CDR3 contains 15 residues. CDR3 amino acids: CSVGTLAGGGYEQYF. The CDR3 DNA is TGCAGCGTTGGTACTCTAGCGGGAGGGGGGTACGAGCAGTACTTC.

Notes on this clonotype: A junction boundary mismatches the germline segment, possibly from a read error. The rearrangement uses TRBV11-2 and TRBJ2-2; 11 nucleotides agree with TRBD1. Looked up from germline, CDR1 is SGHAT and CDR2 is FQNNGV. The CDR3 spans 18 residues. CDR3 in DNA: TGTACCAGCAGCTCCAGGACAGGGGGCGTGGGGAACACCGTGGAGCTGTTTTTT. Translated: CTSSSRTGGVGNTVELFF.

This clonotype was counted at least ten times. The V gene is TRBV29-1, the J gene TRBJ1-1, with a possible D match to TRBD1 (5 bases). V was pared by 1 base and J by 0 bases, with 6 bases between. The germline V gene has CDR1 SQVTM and CDR2 ANQGSEA. The length of the CDR3 is 13 residues. The CDR3 sequence: CSVEGQLNTEAFF. CDR3 DNA: TGCAGCGTTGAAGGACAGCTGAACACTGAAGCTTTCTTT.

This clonotype was observed a few times. A much larger clone differs from this one at a single base, so this may be a read error. The V and J genes are TRBV29-1 and TRBJ1-2, with D hard to call. Looked up from germline, CDR1 is SQVTM and CDR2 is ANQGSEA. This CDR3 is built from 12 residues. CDR3: CSVEQANYDYTF. DNA for the CDR3: TGCAGCGTTGAGCAGGCTAACTATGACTACACCTTC.

J is TRBJ2-7 and V is TRBV5-1, with 7 bases lining up with TRBD2. V gave up 6 bases and J gave up 6 bases; unmatched junction bases: 12. The CDR3 loop spans 14 amino acids. Germline CDR1 and CDR2: SGHRS and YFSETQ. The CDR3: CASKSASGPCEQYF. The DNA of the CDR3 is TGCGCCAGCAAGTCGGCTAGCGGACCCTGCGAGCAGTACTTC. Supplemented by reference TRBV5-1 and TRBJ2-7, the full variable domain reads KAGVTQTPRYLIKTRGQQVTLSCSPISGHRSVSWYQQTPGQGLQFLFEYFSETQRNKGNFPGRFSGRQFSNSRSEMNVSTLELGDSALYLCASKSASGPCEQYFGPGTRLTVT.

In its sample, this clonotype was seen many times. The rearrangement joins TRBV6-6 to TRBJ2-3; a possible D gene is TRBD2 (6 bases). The CDR3 covers 15 residues. Per germline, CDR1 MNHNY and CDR2 SVGAGI (reference sequence). V lost 4 bases to trimming and J lost 0 bases, with 11 bases between them. The CDR3 nucleotides read TGTGCCAGCAGTTGGAGCGGGTCTAGCACAGATACGCAGTATTTT. It is translated as CASSWSGSSTDTQYF.

About this clonotype: A read error may explain this, as a much larger clone is one base away. The gene calls are TRBV5-1 and TRBJ2-7, with 8 bases that match TRBD1. CDR3 size: 15 residues. Germline V gene sequence: CDR1 SGHRS, CDR2 YFSETQ. The trim removed 0 bases at V and 4 bases at J, leaving 6 bases unmatched. The CDR3: CASSLATTGGYEQYF. The CDR3 nucleotides read TGCGCCAGCAGCTTGGCGACCACAGGGGGTTACGAGCAGTACTTC.

Regarding this clonotype: A clone one base away is much larger, so this may be a read error. Because the CDR3 is missing its conserved closing phenylalanine or tryptophan, this is likely a read error. The gene calls are TRBV6-5 and TRBJ2-7; TRBD1 matches 10 bases. The germline V gene encodes CDR1 MNHEY and CDR2 SVGAGI. The CDR3 contains 16 residues. V gave up 6 bases and J gave up 0 bases; unmatched junction bases: 8. DNA for the CDR3: TGTGCCAGCAGATCCCCCCGGACAGGGGGCTCCTACGAGCAGTACTAC. Amino acid sequence: CASRSPRTGGSYEQYY.

The chain is built from TRBV27 and TRBJ2-7; a weak D match, TRBD1 (6 bases). Germline V gene lookup returns CDR1 MNHEY and CDR2 SMNVEV (reference sequence). This CDR3 is 15 amino acids long. Between the trimmed V and J ends, which lost 2 bases and 3 bases, there was a span of 14 bases. The CDR3 sequence is CASSLMGARGYEQYF. CDR3 DNA: TGTGCCAGCAGTTTAATGGGGGCACGGGGCTACGAGCAGTACTTC.

A word on this clonotype: Sequence at one end of the junction differs from germline and may be a read error. The CDR3 sequence is CVSSLGWGQYEQYF. The DNA of the CDR3 is TGTGTCAGCAGTTTAGGTTGGGGGCAATACGAGCAGTACTTC. This chain links TRBV11-2 with TRBJ2-7; D is possibly TRBD1 (6 bases). Germline lookup yields CDR1 SGHAT and CDR2 FQNNGV. The CDR3 covers 14 residues.

On this clonotype: A much larger clonotype is one base distant, so this may be a read error. In DNA, the CDR3 is TGCACCAGCAGTGAGGGGCAAGCAGGGACCCAGTACTTC. Protein sequence: CTSSEGQAGTQYF. The V and J genes are TRBV10-2 and TRBJ2-5; D might be TRBD1 or TRBD2, each matching 5 bases. Germline CDR1 and CDR2: WSHSY and SAAADI. The CDR3 contains 13 residues.

Of note for this clonotype: One junction end disagrees with the germline gene, perhaps due to a read error. This sequence joins TRBV29-1 and TRBJ2-5; D is possibly TRBD2 (6 bases). Germline assignment: CDR1 SQVTM and CDR2 ANQGSEA. This CDR3 comprises 14 residues. CDR3 DNA: TGCAGTGTAGGGGCTAGGAGGGACGGGGAGACCAAGTACTTC. It specifies CSVGARRDGETKYF.

Remarks on this clonotype: A much larger clone is a single base away; this may be a read error. The V call is TRBV6-1, the J call TRBJ1-4; D is unclear. With 8 bases removed from V and 9 bases from J, the gap between germline ends came to 13 bases. Germline V gene lookup returns CDR1 MNHNS and CDR2 SASEGT. This CDR3 region has 12 residues. CDR3 nucleotides: TGTGCCAGCCGGCCGTCGGGTAAAAAACTGTTTTTT. Translated, it gives CASRPSGKKLFF.

At least ten counts were recorded for this clonotype. The chain has TRBV13 and TRBJ2-3; 9 bases match TRBD2. Unmatched junction bases numbered 2, after V lost 4 bases and J lost 0 bases. The CDR3 covers 15 residues. CDR1 is PRHDT and CDR2 is FYEKMQ in the germline V gene (reference sequence). For the CDR3, the DNA is TGTGCCAGCAGCTCTAGCGGGGATAGCACAGATACGCAGTATTTT. Translating gives CASSSSGDSTDTQYF.